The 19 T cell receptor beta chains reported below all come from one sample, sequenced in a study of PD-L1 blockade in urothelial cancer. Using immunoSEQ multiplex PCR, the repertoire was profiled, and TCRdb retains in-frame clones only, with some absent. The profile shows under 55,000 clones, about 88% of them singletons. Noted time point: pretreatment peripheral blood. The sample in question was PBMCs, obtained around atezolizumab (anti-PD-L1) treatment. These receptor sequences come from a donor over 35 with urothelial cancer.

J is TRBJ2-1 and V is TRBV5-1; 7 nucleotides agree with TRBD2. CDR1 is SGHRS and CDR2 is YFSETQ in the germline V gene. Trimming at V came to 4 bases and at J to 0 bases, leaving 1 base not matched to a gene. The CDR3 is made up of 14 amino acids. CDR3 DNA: TGCGCCAGCAGCCGCGGGGGCTCCTACAATGAGCAGTTCTTC. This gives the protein CASSRGGSYNEQFF.

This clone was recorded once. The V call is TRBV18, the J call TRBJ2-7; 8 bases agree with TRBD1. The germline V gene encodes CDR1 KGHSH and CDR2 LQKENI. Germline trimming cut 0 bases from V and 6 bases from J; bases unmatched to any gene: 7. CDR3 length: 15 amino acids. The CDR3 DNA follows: TGTGCCAGCTCACCACCGTCGACAGGGGTATTCGAGCAGTACTTC. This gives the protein CASSPPSTGVFEQYF.

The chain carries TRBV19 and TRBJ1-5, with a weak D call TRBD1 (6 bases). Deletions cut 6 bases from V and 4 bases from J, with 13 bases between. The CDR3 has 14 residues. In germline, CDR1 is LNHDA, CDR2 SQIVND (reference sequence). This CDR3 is CASRQQGRNQPQHF. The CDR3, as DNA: TGTGCCAGTAGGCAACAGGGTCGGAATCAGCCCCAGCATTTT.

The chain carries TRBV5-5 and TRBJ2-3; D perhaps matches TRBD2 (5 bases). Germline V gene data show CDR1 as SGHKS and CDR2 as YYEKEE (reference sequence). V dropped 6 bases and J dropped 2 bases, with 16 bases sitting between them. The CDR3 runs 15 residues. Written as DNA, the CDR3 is TGTGCCAGCACCCAGAAAGGACTGTACACAGATACGCAGTATTTT. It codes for CASTQKGLYTDTQYF. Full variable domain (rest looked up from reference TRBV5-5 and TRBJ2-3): DAGVTQSPTHLIKTRGQQVTLRCSPISGHKSVSWYQQVLGQGPQFIFQYYEKEERGRGNFPDRFSARQFPNYSSELNVNALLLGDSALYLCASTQKGLYTDTQYFGPGTRLTVL.

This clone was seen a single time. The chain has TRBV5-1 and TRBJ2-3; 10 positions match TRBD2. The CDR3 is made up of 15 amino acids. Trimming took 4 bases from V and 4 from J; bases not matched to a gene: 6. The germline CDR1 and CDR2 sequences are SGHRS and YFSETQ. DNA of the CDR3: TGCGCCAGCAGCCCCCTAGCGGGAGCCGCAGATACGCAGTATTTT. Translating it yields CASSPLAGAADTQYF.

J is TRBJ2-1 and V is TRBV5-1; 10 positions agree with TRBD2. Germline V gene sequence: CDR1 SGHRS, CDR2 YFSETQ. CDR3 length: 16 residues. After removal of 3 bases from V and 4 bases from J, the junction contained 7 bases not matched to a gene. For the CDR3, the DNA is TGCGCCAGCAGCTCCGAAGCGGGAGGGAATTACAATGAGCAGTTCTTC. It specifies CASSSEAGGNYNEQFF.

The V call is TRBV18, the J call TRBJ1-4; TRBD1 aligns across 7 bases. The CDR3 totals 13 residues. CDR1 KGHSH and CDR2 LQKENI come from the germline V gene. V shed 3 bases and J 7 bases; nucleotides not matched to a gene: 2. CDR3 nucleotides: TGTGCCAGCTCACCGGGACAGATTGAAAAACTGTTTTTT. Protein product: CASSPGQIEKLFF.

This CDR3 is CSVLYRNTEAFF. The CDR3 DNA follows: TGCAGCGTTCTGTACAGGAACACTGAAGCTTTCTTT. The V and J genes are TRBV29-1 and TRBJ1-1, with D unclear. Germline V gene data show CDR1 as SQVTM and CDR2 as ANQGSEA. With 5 bases removed from V and 1 base from J, the gap between germline ends came to 8 bases. The CDR3 is 12 residues long.

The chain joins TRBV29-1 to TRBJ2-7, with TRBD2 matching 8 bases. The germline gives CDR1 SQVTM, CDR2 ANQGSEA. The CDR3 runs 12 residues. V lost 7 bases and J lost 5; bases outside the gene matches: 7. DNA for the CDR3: TGCAGCGCCGGGAGGGGGGGGGACGAGCAGTACTTC. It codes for CSAGRGGDEQYF.

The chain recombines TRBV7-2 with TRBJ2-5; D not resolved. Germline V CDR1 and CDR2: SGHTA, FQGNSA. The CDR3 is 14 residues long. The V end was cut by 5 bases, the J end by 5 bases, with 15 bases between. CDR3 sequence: CASSPSAPGETQYF. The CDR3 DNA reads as TGTGCCAGCAGCCCGTCGGCCCCCGGGGAGACCCAGTACTTC.

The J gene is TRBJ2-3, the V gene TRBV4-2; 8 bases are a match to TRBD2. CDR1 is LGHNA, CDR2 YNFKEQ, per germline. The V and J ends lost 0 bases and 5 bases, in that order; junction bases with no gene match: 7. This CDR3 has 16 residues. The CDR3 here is CASSQDAAGVGDTQYF. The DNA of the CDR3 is TGTGCCAGCAGCCAAGATGCAGCGGGAGTGGGAGATACGCAGTATTTT.

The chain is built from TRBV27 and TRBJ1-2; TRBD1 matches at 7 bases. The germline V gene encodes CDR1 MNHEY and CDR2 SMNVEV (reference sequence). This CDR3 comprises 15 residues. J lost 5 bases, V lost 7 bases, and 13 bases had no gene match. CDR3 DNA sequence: TGTGCCAGCACCACCAGACAGGGCGGGGGGTATGGCTACACCTTC. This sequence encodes CASTTRQGGGYGYTF.

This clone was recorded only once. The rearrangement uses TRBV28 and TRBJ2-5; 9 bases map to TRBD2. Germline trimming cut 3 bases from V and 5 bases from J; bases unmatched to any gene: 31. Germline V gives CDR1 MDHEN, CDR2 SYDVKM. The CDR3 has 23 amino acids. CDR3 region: CASSLLLDSNPYSGSGGRETQYF. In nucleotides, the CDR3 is TGTGCCAGCAGTTTGTTACTCGACAGTAACCCCTATAGCGGGAGCGGCGGGAGGGAGACCCAGTACTTC.

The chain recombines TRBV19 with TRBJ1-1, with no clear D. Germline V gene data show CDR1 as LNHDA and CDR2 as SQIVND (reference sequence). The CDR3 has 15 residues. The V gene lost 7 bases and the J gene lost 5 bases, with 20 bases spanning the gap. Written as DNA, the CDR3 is TGTGCCAGTACCCCAGTGATTACATTTGGTACTGAAGCTTTCTTT. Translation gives CASTPVITFGTEAFF.

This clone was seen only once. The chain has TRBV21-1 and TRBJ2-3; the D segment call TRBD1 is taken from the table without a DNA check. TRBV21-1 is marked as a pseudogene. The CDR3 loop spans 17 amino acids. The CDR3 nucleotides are TGTGCCAGCAGCAAAGGGTCCCAGGGGGCGCGAAGGGAAAAGCGGGGTTTT. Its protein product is CASSKGSQGARREKRGF.

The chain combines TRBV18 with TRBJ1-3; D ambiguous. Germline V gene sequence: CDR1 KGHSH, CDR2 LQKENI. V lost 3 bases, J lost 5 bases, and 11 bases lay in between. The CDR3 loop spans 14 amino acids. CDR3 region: CASSPPGDRNTIYF. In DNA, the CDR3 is TGTGCCAGCTCACCTCCGGGAGACCGAAACACCATATATTTT.

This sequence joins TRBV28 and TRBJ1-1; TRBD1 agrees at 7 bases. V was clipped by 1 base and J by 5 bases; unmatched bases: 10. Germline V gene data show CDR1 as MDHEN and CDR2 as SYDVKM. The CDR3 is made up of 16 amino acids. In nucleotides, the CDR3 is TGTGCCAGCAGTTTATATCCCAGGGGGTGGGAGACTGAAGCTTTCTTT. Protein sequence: CASSLYPRGWETEAFF.

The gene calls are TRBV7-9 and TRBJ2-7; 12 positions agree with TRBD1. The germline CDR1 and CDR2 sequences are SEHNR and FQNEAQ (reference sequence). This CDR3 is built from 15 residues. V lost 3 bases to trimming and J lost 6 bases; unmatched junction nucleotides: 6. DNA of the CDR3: TGTGCCAGCAGCTTTGGGACAGGGGGCCTGGCCGAGCAGTACTTC. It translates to CASSFGTGGLAEQYF. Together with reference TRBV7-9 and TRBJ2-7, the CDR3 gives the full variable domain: DTGVSQNPRHKITKRGQNVTFRCDPISEHNRLYWYRQTLGQGPEFLTYFQNEAQLEKSRLLSDRFSAERPKGSFSTLEIQRTEQGDSAMYLCASSFGTGGLAEQYFGPGTRLTVT.

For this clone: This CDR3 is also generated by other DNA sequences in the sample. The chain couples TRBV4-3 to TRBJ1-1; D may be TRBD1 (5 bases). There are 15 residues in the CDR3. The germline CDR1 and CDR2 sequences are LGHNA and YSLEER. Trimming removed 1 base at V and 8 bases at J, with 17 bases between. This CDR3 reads CASSQVGGIWAEAFF. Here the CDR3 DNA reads TGCGCCAGCAGCCAAGTCGGGGGGATCTGGGCCGAAGCTTTCTTT.